This TCR beta chain stems from a study of Graves' ophthalmopathy and Graves' hyperthyroidism. J was trimmed by 3 bases and V by 3 bases; bases with no gene match: 8. Germline lookup yields CDR1 DFQATT and CDR2 SNEGSKA (reference sequence). The CDR3 is 15 residues long. This clonotype was seen many times. RNA transcripts yielded amplified TCR beta CDR3 regions. Second-round multiplex PCR came after first-round RT-PCR with HTBI primers. Via MiXCR, TCRdb re-called the multiplex PCR reads, giving one row per CDR3 protein. This sample carries 300,000 to 500,000 distinct CDR3 sequences, 15% to 19% of them seen once, and the ten largest clones take about 7%.

This receptor was taken from a woman aged 18-29 years with stable Graves' hyperthyroidism. Sequenced material: peripheral blood. The chain employs TRBV20-1 and TRBJ2-7; 10 bases line up with TRBD1. CDR3 residues: CSASDRGRIDYEQYF. In DNA, the CDR3 is TGCAGTGCTAGCGACAGGGGGCGAATTGACTACGAGCAGTACTTC.